Each of the 4 T cell receptor beta chains below was sequenced from the same sample in a study of blood T cells in healthy people across ages. A sample-barcoded 5' primer and a J-beta primer mix were used in a second PCR of about 7 to 12 cycles. TCRdb re-derived calls from the 5' RACE reads in MiXCR, one entry per CDR3 protein. The profile covers under 800,000 distinct CDR3 sequences, with roughly 43% appearing a single time and approximately 22% taken by the ten largest. The sample taken for sequencing was blood. The receptors come from an older woman in good health.

This chain joins TRBV12-3 or TRBV12-4 and TRBJ2-5; 8 bases align to TRBD2. The CDR3 has 15 amino acids. The V segment lost 6 bases and the J segment 4 bases; nucleotides outside the gene matches: 10. The CDR3 bases are TGTGCCAGCAGGGCAACCGGGGGGGCATCAGAGACCCAGTACTTC. Protein: CASRATGGASETQYF.

Remarks on this clonotype: This may stem from a read error, because a much larger clone lies one nucleotide away. DNA of the CDR3: TGTGCCAGCAGCTTCCCCGGGACAGCCGCCGAGAAGTACTTC. Its protein product is CASSFPGTAAEKYF. This chain uses TRBV11-2 with TRBJ2-5; 7 bases line up with TRBD1. The CDR3 contains 14 residues. V lost 3 bases, J lost 12 bases, and 13 bases stayed unmatched. From germline, CDR1 is SGHAT and CDR2 FQNNGV.

In DNA, the CDR3 is TGCAGTGCTAGAGTCCAGGGTTATCAGCCCCAGCATTTT. Encoded protein: CSARVQGYQPQHF. The chain combines TRBV20-1 with TRBJ1-5; D is perhaps TRBD1 (5 bases). Germline V lookup: CDR1 DFQATT, CDR2 SNEGSKA (reference sequence). This CDR3 region has 13 residues. V was pared by 1 base and J by 5 bases, with 9 bases between.

The chain couples TRBV2 to TRBJ2-5; 8 bases fit TRBD2. The CDR3 totals 13 residues. V was clipped by 8 bases and J by 2 bases; unmatched bases: 4. The germline V gene has CDR1 SNHLY and CDR2 FYNNEI. The CDR3 nucleotides are TGTGCCAGCGAGCGGGGGCTACAAGAGACCCAGTACTTC. Translating it yields CASERGLQETQYF.